Following are 23 T cell receptor beta chains from one sample sequenced in a study of beta chain features in type 1 diabetes. Study-wide findings and caveats: Within each of all four CD4+ subsets, Type 1 diabetes patients had TCRB CDR3s that were moderately but significantly shorter.

These receptors are not linked to any known antigen. Investigators reverse transcribed all isolated RNA, so they sequenced expressed TCRB transcripts. Clones were read by immunoSEQ multiplex PCR, and TCRdb kept only the in-frame ones, dropping some. The table includes some 63,000 clones, approximately 50% detected once. Sequencing was done on a sample of central memory CD4+ T cells from blood. Receptors originate from a man aged 25-45 years with type 1 diabetes.

This clone came up a few times. The chain carries TRBV10-3 and TRBJ2-2, with TRBD2 matching 12 bases. This CDR3 comprises 18 residues. CDR1 and CDR2 from the germline V gene are ENHRY and SYGVKD. The V and J ends lost 4 bases and 6 bases, in that order; junction bases with no gene match: 12. CDR3 sequence reads: CAISAASGRAPGSGELFF. The CDR3 bases are TGTGCCATCAGTGCGGCTAGCGGGAGGGCTCCGGGATCCGGGGAGCTGTTTTTT.

This chain links TRBV5-6 with TRBJ2-2; 10 nucleotides align to TRBD2. CDR3 size: 14 residues. V lost 10 bases and J lost 4; bases outside the gene matches: 7. Per the germline V gene, CDR1 is SGHDT and CDR2 is YYEEEE. CDR3 loop: CAGHSGRSTGELFF. The DNA of the CDR3 is TGTGCCGGGCATAGCGGGAGGTCCACCGGGGAGCTGTTTTTT.

V gene TRBV6-5 combines with J gene TRBJ1-2, with TRBD1 matching 8 bases. V was clipped by 6 bases and J by 8 bases; unmatched bases: 8. Looked up from germline, CDR1 is MNHEY and CDR2 is SVGAGI. The CDR3 extends over 13 amino acids. The CDR3 nucleotides are TGTGCCAGCAGATCCGCAGGGGGCGAAGGCTACACCTTC. Translating gives CASRSAGGEGYTF.

The rearrangement joins TRBV5-1 to TRBJ1-1; TRBD1 matches at 9 bases. After removal of 0 bases from V and 2 bases from J, the junction contained 20 bases not matched to a gene. The CDR3 sequence is 21 residues long. The germline gives CDR1 SGHRS, CDR2 YFSETQ. CDR3 in DNA: TGCGCCAGCAGCTTGGAAAGATACCGGGACAGGGCCTTCCTACTCAACACTGAAGCTTTCTTT. This encodes CASSLERYRDRAFLLNTEAFF.

The genes are TRBV6-5 and TRBJ2-1; D is unclear. V dropped 0 bases and J dropped 3 bases, with 3 bases sitting between them. Germline CDR1 is MNHEY and CDR2 is SVGAGI. This CDR3 has 13 amino acids. CDR3 amino acids: CASSYSIYNEQFF. As DNA, the CDR3 is TGTGCCAGCAGTTACTCTATCTACAATGAGCAGTTCTTC.

The V and J genes are TRBV2 and TRBJ1-1; D unresolved. Germline loops: CDR1 SNHLY, CDR2 FYNNEI. This CDR3 has 16 amino acids. V was trimmed by 0 bases and J by 6 bases, leaving 17 bases between them. The CDR3 protein is CASSEARASGIPEAFF. CDR3 DNA: TGTGCCAGCAGTGAAGCGCGGGCTTCGGGGATCCCTGAAGCTTTCTTT. The full variable domain, with the rest looked up from reference TRBV2 and TRBJ1-1, is EPEVTQTPSHQVTQMGQEVILRCVPISNHLYFYWYRQILGQKVEFLVSFYNNEISEKSEIFDDQFSVERPDGSNFTLKIRSTKLEDSAMYFCASSEARASGIPEAFFGQGTRLTVV.

This clone was picked up a small number of times. The chain links TRBV5-6 to TRBJ1-1; TRBD1 agrees at 9 bases. This CDR3 is 14 amino acids long. The germline V gene has CDR1 SGHDT and CDR2 YYEEEE. V lost 2 bases, J lost 5 bases, and 4 bases stayed unmatched. The CDR3 region has the DNA TGTGCCAGCAGCTTTTTCGGACAGGGGACTGAAGCTTTCTTT. Translating gives CASSFFGQGTEAFF. The entire variable domain, with the rest obtained from reference TRBV5-6 and TRBJ1-1, is as follows: DAGVTQSPTHLIKTRGQQVTLRCSPKSGHDTVSWYQQALGQGPQFIFQYYEEEERQRGNFPDRFSGHQFPNYSSELNVNALLLGDSALYLCASSFFGQGTEAFFGQGTRLTVV.

This clone came up a few times. The rearrangement joins TRBV4-2 to TRBJ1-2, with a tentative D call TRBD1 (6 bases). The V end lost 4 bases, the J end lost 7 bases, and 13 bases lay between the germline ends. CDR1 and CDR2 (germline): LGHNA, YNFKEQ. The CDR3 loop spans 13 amino acids. CDR3 sequence: CASSREGGGGYTF. CDR3 sequence (DNA): TGTGCCAGCAGCCGGGAGGGGGGAGGTGGCTACACCTTC.

The V gene is TRBV2, the J gene TRBJ2-7; no firm D call. Looked up from germline, CDR1 is SNHLY and CDR2 is FYNNEI. V lost 4 bases to trimming and J lost 1 base, with 5 bases between them. The CDR3 spans 12 residues. CDR3 nucleotides: TGTGCCAGCAGTGGTCAGTCCTACGAGCAGTACTTC. Translating gives CASSGQSYEQYF.

This clone was seen once. The rearrangement joins TRBV15 to TRBJ1-2; D is undetermined. Trimming left V 0 bases short and J 5 bases short, with 13 bases between. This CDR3 is built from 15 residues. Germline V lookup: CDR1 LNHNV, CDR2 YYDKDF (reference sequence). The CDR3 spells CATSRDNRVRYGYTF. In nucleotides, the CDR3 is TGTGCCACCAGCAGAGATAACCGGGTGAGGTATGGCTACACCTTC.

The chain combines TRBV10-3 with TRBJ2-5; 7 bases align to TRBD2. Germline-derived CDR1 and CDR2 are ENHRY and SYGVKD. The CDR3 has 13 residues. V dropped 10 bases and J dropped 5; count of bases not matched to a gene: 10. The CDR3 loop reads CASLAESGETQYF. CDR3 sequence (DNA): TGTGCCAGCCTAGCGGAGTCCGGTGAGACCCAGTACTTC.

This sequence joins TRBV6-5 and TRBJ1-2; D might be TRBD1 (5 bases). With 5 bases removed from V and 4 bases from J, the gap between germline ends came to 17 bases. The CDR3 consists of 15 residues. CDR1 and CDR2 (germline): MNHEY, SVGAGI. The DNA for the CDR3 is TGTGCCAGCAGTGGGGTTGGGACTTCAGTCTATGGCTACACCTTC. It is translated as CASSGVGTSVYGYTF.

The V gene is TRBV28, the J gene TRBJ2-7, with 9 positions matching TRBD1. CDR3 length: 14 amino acids. Per germline, CDR1 MDHEN and CDR2 SYDVKM. Trimming cost V 5 bases and J 6 bases; bases outside gene matches: 8. CDR3 nucleotide sequence: TGTGCCAGCAGTCCGTACAGGGGGCAGGTCGAGCAGTACTTC. Residues: CASSPYRGQVEQYF.

V is TRBV7-2 and J is TRBJ1-5, with D perhaps TRBD1 (5 bases). Trimming removed 2 bases from V and 4 bases from J, with 12 bases in between. Germline lookup yields CDR1 SGHTA and CDR2 FQGNSA. The CDR3 contains 15 residues. The CDR3 region is CASSLSPGGNQPQHF. The CDR3 DNA is TGTGCCAGCAGCTTAAGTCCGGGGGGGAATCAGCCCCAGCATTTT.

A single count supports this clone. The chain joins TRBV29-1 to TRBJ1-2; the match to TRBD1 covers 10 bases. The V segment lost 6 bases and the J segment 8 bases; nucleotides outside the gene matches: 9. Germline loops: CDR1 SQVTM, CDR2 ANQGSEA. This CDR3 has 13 amino acids. CDR3 in DNA: TGCAGCGTGACAGGGGGCCGCTTAGCGGGCTACACCTTC. Translated, it gives CSVTGGRLAGYTF.

This clone was seen only once. The V call is TRBV5-1, the J call TRBJ2-1; TRBD2 aligns across 9 bases. The germline V gene encodes CDR1 SGHRS and CDR2 YFSETQ. The CDR3 has 14 residues. The J segment lost 8 bases and the V segment lost 2 bases, leaving 5 bases of the junction unmatched. Here the CDR3 reads CASSFGLALDEQFF. The CDR3 DNA reads as TGCGCCAGCAGCTTCGGACTAGCGTTGGATGAGCAGTTCTTC.

The gene calls are TRBV7-8 and TRBJ2-7, with D possibly TRBD1 on 5 matching bases. V was shortened by 5 bases and J by 3 bases, with 17 bases between the two germline ends. CDR1 is SGHVS, CDR2 FQNEAQ, per germline. This CDR3 has 15 amino acids. CDR3 coding DNA: TGTGCCAGCAGCCTCATATCAGGGCAGAACTACGAGCAGTACTTC. This codes for CASSLISGQNYEQYF. Using reference TRBV7-8 and TRBJ2-7 for the parts outside the CDR3, the full variable domain is GAGVSQSPRYKVAKRGQDVALRCDPISGHVSLFWYQQALGQGPEFLTYFQNEAQLDKSGLPSDRFFAERPEGSVSTLKIQRTQQEDSAVYLCASSLISGQNYEQYFGPGTRLTVT.

This clone came up a few times. This sequence joins TRBV30 and TRBJ1-5, with TRBD1 identical over 12 bases. V was pared by 0 bases and J by 5 bases, with 5 bases of the junction left unmatched. The CDR3 covers 16 residues. The germline CDR1 and CDR2 sequences are GTSNPN and SVGIG (reference sequence). In nucleotides, the CDR3 is TGTGCCTGGAGTGTCGGGACAGGGGGCAACCATCAGCCCCAGCATTTT. Its protein product is CAWSVGTGGNHQPQHF.

J is TRBJ1-4 and V is TRBV5-4, with TRBD1 matching 9 bases. CDR1 is SGHNT, CDR2 YYREEE, per germline (reference sequence). Trimming removed 4 bases from V and 8 bases from J; junction bases left unmatched: 9. The CDR3 spans 15 residues. The CDR3 DNA reads TGTGCCAGCAGCCGCGTTGGGACAGGGACCGAAAAACTGTTTTTT. Its protein product is CASSRVGTGTEKLFF.

The rearrangement uses TRBV4-2 and TRBJ2-3; 8 positions agree with TRBD2. V dropped 5 bases and J dropped 5; count of bases not matched to a gene: 12. Germline CDR1 reads LGHNA; CDR2 reads YNFKEQ. The CDR3 contains 16 residues. CDR3 in amino acids: CASSDGMGLVRDTQYF. The CDR3 DNA follows: TGTGCCAGCAGCGACGGAATGGGACTAGTTAGAGATACGCAGTATTTT.

The V and J genes are TRBV30 and TRBJ2-7, with 13 bases fitting TRBD2. Per the germline V gene, CDR1 is GTSNPN and CDR2 is SVGIG (reference sequence). The CDR3 has 16 residues. V lost 4 bases and J lost 1; bases outside the gene matches: 7. This CDR3 is CAWILGTSGKSYEQYF. For the CDR3, the DNA is TGTGCCTGGATCCTGGGGACTAGCGGGAAGTCCTACGAGCAGTACTTC.

This chain uses TRBV30 with TRBJ2-7; TRBD2 might be the D (7 bases). The ends were cut back, 0 bases at V and 7 bases at J, with 13 bases in the middle. This CDR3 has 13 amino acids. Germline V gene data show CDR1 as GTSNPN and CDR2 as SVGIG (reference sequence). In nucleotides, the CDR3 is TGTGCCTGGAGTGTAAACAGGGAGGGAGAGCAGTACTTC. Protein sequence: CAWSVNREGEQYF. The variable domain in full, completed from reference TRBV30 and TRBJ2-7, reads SQTIHQWPATLVQPVGSPLSLECTVEGTSNPNLYWYRQAAGRGLQLLFYSVGIGQISSEVPQNLSASRPQDRQFILSSKKLLLSDSGFYLCAWSVNREGEQYFGPGTRLTVT.

The chain has TRBV6-1 and TRBJ2-1, with D unresolved. Trimming took off 2 bases at V and 8 bases at J, with 13 bases between the two ends. Germline values: CDR1 MNHNS, CDR2 SASEGT. The CDR3 contains 14 residues. The CDR3 DNA follows: TGTGCCAGCAGTGAATCCGGCAGAGGCGATGAGCAGTTCTTC. It is translated as CASSESGRGDEQFF.